There are a few counts of the clone carrying this T cell receptor beta chain. Library construction for TCR beta used iRepertoire HTBI primers and Arm-PCR of CDR3 regions. MiXCR was run by TCRdb on the multiplex PCR reads, yielding one entry per CDR3 protein. The sample has 600,000 to 650,000 distinct CDR3 sequences, less than 20% seen once. Time point noted: newly diagnosed GD, antithyroid drugs for less than 3 months. Preparation of the TCR library used RNA extracted from PBMCs. In Xi'an, China, an endocrinology department was the source of patients. The data stem from a study of regulatory T cells in long-lasting Graves disease. Study at large: Graves' cases, newly diagnosed, had used antithyroid drugs under 3 months.

These data also featured in a second study, about T cells in Graves' hyperthyroidism and ophthalmopathy. That paper notes: Within blood appeared most thyroid clonotypes that had expanded above 0.001.

The receptor comes from a woman aged 25-40 years with Graves disease. The starting material was peripheral blood mononuclear cells (PBMCs), obtained at new diagnosis, from a patient treated with antithyroid drugs.

CDR3 nucleotide sequence: TGTGCCAGCAGCGACCTCCTCGACGAGCAGTACTTC. It codes for CASSDLLDEQYF. V is TRBV28 and J is TRBJ2-7; no clear D gene. Germline values: CDR1 MDHEN, CDR2 SYDVKM. The CDR3 contains 12 residues. Trimming left V 6 bases short and J 5 bases short, with 11 bases between.